This T cell receptor (beta chain) was observed in a study of blood T cell repertoires in COVID-19. Study context: Sites across the United States, Italy and Spain contributed samples from acute and convalescent COVID-19. Sources were T cells, B-cell-depleted T cells, or PBMCs; the material itself was cDNA or gDNA.

Looked up from germline, CDR1 is SGHNT and CDR2 is YYREEE (reference sequence). Trimming at V came to 0 bases and at J to 1 base, leaving 11 bases not matched to a gene. The CDR3 is 18 residues long. Original data processing: Amplification with reference gene primers provided the estimates of nucleated cell counts. Assay used: immunoSEQ multiplex PCR; TCRdb lists only in-frame clones, some missing. V, J and clone size are those of that table, while D and trimming were read from the DNA. The sample carries more than 95,000 clones, roughly nine tenths recorded once. This chain connects TRBV5-4 to TRBJ2-5; 8 bases agree with TRBD1. The specimen sequenced was peripheral blood. This sequence was found in a human donor in a cohort sampled during active COVID-19. CDR3 nucleotides: TGTGCCAGCAGCTTGGATCCTACAGGGGGTCCCCTCCAAGAGACCCAGTACTTC. Amino acids: CASSLDPTGGPLQETQYF.